The 29 T cell receptor beta chains reported below all come from one sample, sequenced in a study of molecular identifiers for immune sequencing clone quantification. In TCRdb, the PCR reads were re-called with MiXCR into one record per CDR3 protein. Of more than 250,000 distinct CDR3 sequences detected, roughly a fifth appear once; the ten largest clones hold more than 0.8%. The material sequenced was naive CD8+ T cells from blood, with Jurkat cell RNA spiked in. Indicated subset: FACS-sorted CD8+CD4-CCR7+CD45RA+ naive T cells. The receptors stem from a human donor in good health. Some libraries in this study had Jurkat cell RNA spiked in.

To note about this clonotype: A junction boundary mismatches the germline segment, possibly from a read error. The rearrangement joins TRBV7-9 to TRBJ2-1; D is unclear. Germline V gene lookup returns CDR1 SEHNR and CDR2 FQNEAQ (reference sequence). The CDR3 has 14 amino acids. The CDR3 DNA reads as TGTGCCGGCAGCGACTCGATCTCCTACAATGAGCAGTTCTTC. Translated, it gives CAGSDSISYNEQFF.

This clonotype was seen ten or more times. The V and J genes are TRBV4-3 and TRBJ1-3; D is uncertain. CDR1 is LGHNA and CDR2 is YSLEER in the germline V gene. Trimming took off 0 bases at V and 0 bases at J, with 12 bases between the two ends. The CDR3 consists of 17 residues. This chain's CDR3 is CASSQDMSQASGNTIYF. The CDR3 nucleotides read TGCGCCAGCAGCCAAGATATGTCTCAGGCCTCTGGAAACACCATATATTTT.

This clonotype has ten or more counts. V usage is TRBV7-8 and J usage is TRBJ1-4, with unresolved D. Trimming removed 2 bases from V and 4 bases from J, with 14 bases in between. The CDR3 sequence is 16 residues long. Germline V CDR1 and CDR2: SGHVS, FQNEAQ. CDR3 protein: CASSLYLGSYNEKLFF. CDR3 sequence (DNA): TGTGCCAGCAGCTTATATCTGGGGAGCTATAATGAAAAACTGTTTTTT.

Of note for this clonotype: It may be a read error: a sequence one base away is much more abundant. The V and J genes are TRBV11-2 and TRBJ1-5, with D unclear. Germline V gene sequence: CDR1 SGHAT, CDR2 FQNNGV. The CDR3 consists of 14 residues. Deletions cut 1 base from V and 9 bases from J, with 13 bases between. In nucleotides, the CDR3 is TGTGCCAGCAGCTTAGGCAGCAGCCCTCGGCCCCAGCATTTT. Translation: CASSLGSSPRPQHF.

This clonotype came up many times. V gene TRBV6-6 combines with J gene TRBJ1-1; no definite D call. V was clipped by 2 bases and J by 1 base, with 5 bases between them. This CDR3 is 13 amino acids long. Germline V gene data show CDR1 as MNHNY and CDR2 as SVGAGI (reference sequence). The CDR3 nucleotides are TGTGCCAGCAGTTACGATCGGAACACTGAAGCTTTCTTT. It specifies CASSYDRNTEAFF.

The chain has TRBV19 and TRBJ1-1; TRBD1 agrees at 7 bases. This CDR3 region has 14 residues. Germline lookup yields CDR1 LNHDA and CDR2 SQIVND (reference sequence). The V and J ends lost 3 bases and 1 base, in that order; junction bases with no gene match: 2. CDR3 DNA: TGTGCCAGTAGTATTAACAGGGGGAACACTGAAGCTTTCTTT. Translating it yields CASSINRGNTEAFF.

Concerning this clonotype: At one boundary the junction diverges from the germline segment, which might be a read error. V gene TRBV6-6 combines with J gene TRBJ1-1; 8 nucleotides match TRBD1. CDR3 length equals 16 residues. CDR1 is MNHNY, CDR2 SVGAGI, per germline (reference sequence). The CDR3 nucleotides read TGTGTCAGCAGTCACGAGACAGGGGTTATGAACACTGAAGCTTTCTTT. Translation gives CVSSHETGVMNTEAFF.

A few counts support this clonotype. CDR3 region: CASSPPGTVIYNEQFF. Written as DNA, the CDR3 is TGTGCCAGCTCACCACCCGGGACAGTGATCTACAATGAGCAGTTCTTC. J is TRBJ2-1 and V is TRBV18; 7 bases are shared with TRBD1. Germline values: CDR1 KGHSH, CDR2 LQKENI. The CDR3 is 16 amino acids. Trimming cost V 0 bases and J 3 bases; bases outside gene matches: 5.

This clonotype was detected many times. This rearrangement joins TRBV6-6 to TRBJ2-2; no clear D. CDR3 size: 16 residues. CDR1 and CDR2 (germline): MNHNY, SVGAGI (reference sequence). Trimming shortened V by 0 bases and J by 3 bases, and 11 bases separated the two germline ends. The CDR3, as DNA: TGTGCCAGCAGTTACTCGACACAAGCCTACACCGGGGAGCTGTTTTTT. As protein: CASSYSTQAYTGELFF.

The rearrangement links TRBV27 to TRBJ1-5; D might be TRBD1 (6 bases). The CDR3 has 14 amino acids. CDR1 MNHEY and CDR2 SMNVEV come from the germline V gene (reference sequence). Trimming pared 6 bases from V and 6 bases from J, leaving 15 bases between. The CDR3 region is CASRTWGAGQPQHF. The CDR3 coding sequence is TGTGCCAGCAGGACGTGGGGGGCGGGTCAGCCCCAGCATTTT.

This clonotype was seen ten or more times. The chain carries TRBV7-9 and TRBJ1-4, with no clear D. The CDR3 spans 15 residues. Between the trimmed V and J ends, which lost 5 bases and 7 bases, there was a span of 17 bases. CDR1 SEHNR and CDR2 FQNEAQ come from the germline V gene (reference sequence). The CDR3: CASSVGSTPSEKLFF. The CDR3 DNA reads as TGTGCCAGCAGCGTCGGATCGACCCCGTCTGAAAAACTGTTTTTT.

This clonotype has only a few counts. The rearrangement uses TRBV16 and TRBJ1-1, with D maybe TRBD1 (6 bases). Germline V gene data show CDR1 as KGHSY and CDR2 as FQNENV. V gave up 4 bases and J gave up 6 bases, with 18 bases separating them. The CDR3 consists of 15 residues. The CDR3 bases are TGTGCCAGCAGCCGAGTAGGACAGAGTTTCTCTGAAGCTTTCTTT. Translated, it gives CASSRVGQSFSEAFF.

This sequence joins TRBV11-2 and TRBJ1-1; D not resolved. Germline assignment: CDR1 SGHAT and CDR2 FQNNGV. Trimming took off 2 bases at V and 0 bases at J, with 10 bases between the two ends. CDR3 length: 15 residues. In DNA form, the CDR3 reads TGTGCCAGCAGCTTATACAGAACTTTGAACACTGAAGCTTTCTTT. Translating gives CASSLYRTLNTEAFF.

This clonotype was counted many times. This chain joins TRBV9 and TRBJ2-5; tentatively, D is TRBD2 (7 bases). Germline V lookup: CDR1 SGDLS, CDR2 YYNGEE. The CDR3 length is 15 residues. V lost 0 bases and J 3 bases, leaving 12 bases between the germline ends. In DNA form, the CDR3 reads TGTGCCAGCAGCGTAGGGGGGGGGCTCGAAGAGACCCAGTACTTC. Encoded protein: CASSVGGGLEETQYF.

This clonotype was recorded many times. Here the CDR3 DNA reads TGTGCCAGCAGCCAAGCGGACAGCTCCTACAATGAGCAGTTCTTC. It is translated as CASSQADSSYNEQFF. V is TRBV4-2 and J is TRBJ2-1, with a weak D call TRBD1 (6 bases). The CDR3 consists of 15 residues. V was pared by 1 base and J by 0 bases, with 7 bases between. The germline gives CDR1 LGHNA, CDR2 YNFKEQ.

About this clonotype itself: A read error may explain this, as a much larger clone is one base away. This sequence joins TRBV27 and TRBJ2-7; D is unclear. V lost 2 bases and J 3 bases, leaving 8 bases between the germline ends. CDR3 length equals 13 residues. Germline V lookup: CDR1 MNHEY, CDR2 SMNVEV (reference sequence). Here the CDR3 reads CASSLGSVYEQYF. As DNA, the CDR3 is TGTGCCAGCAGTTTAGGGTCGGTCTACGAGCAGTACTTC.

This clonotype has a count of ten or more. This chain uses TRBV30 with TRBJ1-1; no clear D gene. The CDR3 is 11 amino acids. The germline V gene encodes CDR1 GTSNPN and CDR2 SVGIG (reference sequence). The V gene lost 5 bases and the J gene lost 6 bases, with 10 bases spanning the gap. CDR3: CAWDGSAEAFF. The CDR3 nucleotides read TGTGCCTGGGATGGGTCGGCTGAAGCTTTCTTT.

At least ten counts were recorded for this clonotype. The chain is built from TRBV7-9 and TRBJ2-5, with D tentatively TRBD2 (5 bases). V lost 5 bases, J lost 5 bases, and 15 bases lay in between. CDR1 and CDR2 (germline): SEHNR, FQNEAQ (reference sequence). The CDR3 is 14 residues long. CDR3: CASSRAGPWETQYF. CDR3 sequence (DNA): TGTGCCAGCAGCCGTGCGGGCCCCTGGGAGACCCAGTACTTC.

This clonotype has at least ten counts. The chain combines TRBV30 with TRBJ1-6; D remains ambiguous. CDR3 length: 13 residues. The V and J ends lost 1 base and 5 bases respectively, with 6 bases between them. Germline V lookup: CDR1 GTSNPN, CDR2 SVGIG (reference sequence). Here the CDR3 DNA reads TGTGCCTGGAGTGCCTCAAATAATTCACCCCTCCACTTT. It encodes CAWSASNNSPLHF.

The chain employs TRBV6-5 and TRBJ2-1, with D possibly TRBD2 on 6 matching bases. The CDR3 covers 20 residues. Per the germline V gene, CDR1 is MNHEY and CDR2 is SVGAGI. Trimming stripped 0 bases from V and 2 bases from J, with 23 bases between. The CDR3 here is CASSYSPDSAGTPAYNEQFF. As DNA, the CDR3 is TGTGCCAGCAGTTACTCCCCGGATTCCGCCGGGACTCCCGCCTACAATGAGCAGTTCTTC.

The chain joins TRBV18 to TRBJ1-1; D is unresolved. CDR1 and CDR2 (germline): KGHSH, LQKENI. V lost 1 base and J lost 5, with 20 bases in between. The CDR3 is 17 residues long. The CDR3 region is CASSPLGILVYRTEAFF. CDR3 in DNA: TGTGCCAGCTCACCACTGGGGATATTAGTGTATCGGACTGAAGCTTTCTTT.

This clonotype was seen many times. The rearrangement uses TRBV5-1 and TRBJ2-1, with 14 bases matching TRBD2. The V gene end was trimmed by 0 bases and the J gene end by 8 bases; junction bases not matched to a gene: 7. Germline-derived CDR1 and CDR2 are SGHRS and YFSETQ. The CDR3 is made up of 17 amino acids. The chain's CDR3 is CASSLGVGGLAGDEQFF. CDR3 nucleotide sequence: TGCGCCAGCAGCTTGGGTGTAGGGGGACTAGCGGGAGATGAGCAGTTCTTC.

This clonotype showed up just once. Just one base apart from a much larger clone, this may be a read error. Since the CDR3 does not end with the conserved phenylalanine or tryptophan, this likely comes from a read error. The rearrangement links TRBV20-1 to TRBJ2-2, with unresolved D. Germline V gene lookup returns CDR1 DFQATT and CDR2 SNEGSKA (reference sequence). This CDR3 is 16 amino acids long. Trimming left V 1 base short and J 4 bases short, with 16 bases between. The CDR3 region is CSARARRLAATGELFL. CDR3 sequence (DNA): TGCAGTGCTAGAGCGCGAAGGTTGGCCGCCACCGGGGAGCTGTTTCTT.

Only a few counts were recorded for this clonotype. The chain has TRBV4-1 and TRBJ1-1; no clear D. Germline CDR1 reads MGHRA; CDR2 reads YSYEKL. The V end was cut by 1 base, the J end by 0 bases, with 12 bases between. This CDR3 has 16 residues. The CDR3 DNA is TGCGCCAGCAGCCAAGGGGTCAGAACTCTGAACACTGAAGCTTTCTTT. It encodes CASSQGVRTLNTEAFF.

DNA for the CDR3: TGTGCCAGCAGCTCAGACGGGTCTAGCACAGATACGCAGTATTTT. Encoded protein: CASSSDGSSTDTQYF. The genes are TRBV7-6 and TRBJ2-3; no definite D call. The germline V and J ends were trimmed by 4 bases and 0 bases, with 11 bases remaining between them. CDR1 is SGHVS and CDR2 is FNYEAQ in the germline V gene. CDR3 size: 15 residues.

This clonotype was seen ten or more times. The gene calls are TRBV28 and TRBJ2-3; D is unresolved. V shed 2 bases and J shed 2 bases, with 5 bases lying between them. This CDR3 spans 13 amino acids. CDR1 and CDR2 (germline): MDHEN, SYDVKM. CDR3 residues: CASSLRTTDTQYF. The CDR3 DNA reads as TGTGCCAGCAGTTTAAGGACCACAGATACGCAGTATTTT.

Worth noting for this clonotype: A single base separates this from a much larger clone, so it may be a read error. The chain recombines TRBV5-3 with TRBJ2-7; 8 nucleotides line up with TRBD1. TRBV5-3 is known as an ORF, though its function is uncertain. Trimming at V came to 8 bases and at J to 5 bases, leaving 15 bases not matched to a gene. CDR3 length: 15 amino acids. This chain's CDR3 is CASEAWSGGKDEQYF. Written as DNA, the CDR3 is TGTGCCAGCGAAGCTTGGTCAGGGGGCAAGGACGAGCAGTACTTC.

The chain has TRBV5-8 and TRBJ1-5, with a weak D call TRBD1 (6 bases). The CDR3 length is 20 residues. Germline V gene lookup returns CDR1 SGHTS and CDR2 YDEGEE. With 5 bases removed from V and 11 bases from J, the gap between germline ends came to 38 bases. The CDR3 loop is CASRPAVEGVGTPGEYTQHF. As DNA, the CDR3 is TGTGCCAGCAGACCCGCCGTAGAGGGGGTCGGAACCCCAGGGGAGTATACCCAGCATTTT.

The genes are TRBV28 and TRBJ2-3; 10 bases are shared with TRBD2. The ends lost 7 bases at V and 5 bases at J; junction bases unmatched: 12. This CDR3 contains 16 residues. CDR1 MDHEN and CDR2 SYDVKM come from the germline V gene. The CDR3 sequence is CASTRVFPSGRDTQYF. DNA for the CDR3: TGTGCCAGCACCCGAGTTTTCCCTAGCGGGAGAGATACGCAGTATTTT.